The clone carrying this TCR beta chain has more than one count but fewer than ten. What it recognizes is unknown. These data originate in a study of cytomegalovirus exposure and HLA in healthy donors. Amplification used 60 Vbeta primers and 13 Jbeta primers. Using immunoSEQ multiplex PCR, the repertoire was profiled, and TCRdb retains in-frame clones only, with some absent. The repertoire consists of about 200,000 clones, with around 73% occurring once and the leading ten covering less than 3.5%. General observations from the study: There were several of the most significant clusters that appeared linked to common viral pathogens in a later analysis. Associated with cytomegalovirus, according to the listing, were around 160 TCR beta chains.

The receptor was derived from a woman in her twenties or thirties in good health and CMV-seronegative. Sample: PBMCs.

CDR3 bases: TGTGCCAGCGGCTTATCCCGGTGGGTCTCCGAGGGGTACTTC. This sequence encodes CASGLSRWVSEGYF. The chain is built from TRBV9 and TRBJ2-5, with a possible D match to TRBD2 (5 bases). Germline CDR1 is SGDLS and CDR2 is YYNGEE. V was pared by 7 bases and J by 13 bases, with 26 bases between. The CDR3 length is 14 residues.